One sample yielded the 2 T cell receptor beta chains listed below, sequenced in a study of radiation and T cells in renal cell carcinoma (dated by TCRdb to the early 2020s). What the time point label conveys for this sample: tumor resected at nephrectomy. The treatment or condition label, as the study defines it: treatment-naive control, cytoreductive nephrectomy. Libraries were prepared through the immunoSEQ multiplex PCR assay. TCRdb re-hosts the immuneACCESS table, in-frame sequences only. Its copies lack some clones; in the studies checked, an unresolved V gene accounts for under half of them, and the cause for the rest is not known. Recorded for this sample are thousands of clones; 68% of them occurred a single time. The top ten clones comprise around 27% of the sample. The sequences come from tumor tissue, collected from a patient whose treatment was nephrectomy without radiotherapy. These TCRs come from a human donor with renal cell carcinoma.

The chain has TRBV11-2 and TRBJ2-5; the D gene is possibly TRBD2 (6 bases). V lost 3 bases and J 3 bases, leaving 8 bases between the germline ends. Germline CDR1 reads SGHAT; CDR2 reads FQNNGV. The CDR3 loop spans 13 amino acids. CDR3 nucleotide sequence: TGTGCCAGCAGCTTTTGGGGGGAAGAGACCCAGTACTTC. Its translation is CASSFWGEETQYF.

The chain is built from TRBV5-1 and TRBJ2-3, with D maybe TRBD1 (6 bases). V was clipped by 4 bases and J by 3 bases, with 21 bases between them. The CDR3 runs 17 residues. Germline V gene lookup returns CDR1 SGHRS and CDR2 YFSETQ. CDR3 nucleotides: TGCGCCAGCAGCCTGGGGGAAGGGGGAAGACTGACAGATACGCAGTATTTT. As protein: CASSLGEGGRLTDTQYF.